These 5 T cell receptor beta chains were sequenced from one sample in a study of blood T cell repertoires in COVID-19. TCRdb's copy holds only in-frame clones and misses some; the assay was immunoSEQ multiplex PCR. This sample carries nearly 250,000 clones, approximately 85% of them seen once, and the ten largest clones take over 7.5%. Sample: PBMCs or T cells enriched from blood (not recorded which). The receptors shown here come from a woman aged 50 to 60 with acute COVID-19.

V usage is TRBV3-1 (or the pseudogene TRBV3-2) and J usage is TRBJ2-7; 7 nucleotides align to TRBD1. This CDR3 is built from 16 residues. V lost 0 bases, J lost 1 base, and 6 bases stayed unmatched. CDR1 and CDR2 (germline): LGHDT, YNNKEL (reference sequence). The CDR3 DNA follows: TGTGCCAGCAGCCAAGAAGGTCAGGGGGTATCCTACGAGCAGTACTTC. Protein: CASSQEGQGVSYEQYF.

The chain is built from TRBV20-1 and TRBJ1-2; tentative D call: TRBD1 (6 bases). From germline, CDR1 is DFQATT and CDR2 SNEGSKA (reference sequence). Trimming took off 3 bases at V and 3 bases at J, with 14 bases between the two ends. The CDR3 consists of 14 residues. This chain's CDR3 is CSASSLQGYYGYTF. In DNA, the CDR3 is TGCAGTGCTAGTTCCCTACAGGGCTACTATGGCTACACCTTC.

This clone was observed once. This sequence joins TRBV19 and TRBJ1-2; D might be TRBD1 (6 bases). This CDR3 comprises 16 residues. V was cut by 7 bases and J by 4 bases, with 22 bases left in between. Germline-derived CDR1 and CDR2 are LNHDA and SQIVND (reference sequence). The CDR3 bases are TGTGCCAGTACCTTACAGGGTACAGACAGGATCTATGGCTACACCTTC. Translation gives CASTLQGTDRIYGYTF.

The genes are TRBV30 and TRBJ1-2, with D unresolved. V was trimmed by 0 bases and J by 4 bases, leaving 21 bases between them. Germline V gives CDR1 GTSNPN, CDR2 SVGIG (reference sequence). The CDR3 is made up of 17 amino acids. In DNA, the CDR3 is TGTGCCTGGAGTGTACTCCCTCGGGGTACCTATCCCTATGGCTACACCTTC. It codes for CAWSVLPRGTYPYGYTF. Combining the CDR3 with reference TRBV30 and TRBJ1-2 gives the whole variable domain SQTIHQWPATLVQPVGSPLSLECTVEGTSNPNLYWYRQAAGRGLQLLFYSVGIGQISSEVPQNLSASRPQDRQFILSSKKLLLSDSGFYLCAWSVLPRGTYPYGYTFGSGTRLTVV.

The rearrangement links TRBV30 to TRBJ2-7; TRBD2 matches 8 bases. Germline V gene data show CDR1 as GTSNPN and CDR2 as SVGIG (reference sequence). The CDR3 has 15 residues. Losses at the gene ends were 4 bases for V and 2 bases for J; bases not matched to a gene: 10. The CDR3 region has the DNA TGTGCCTGGACCCGAGCGGGGGTGCATACCTACGAGCAGTACTTC. Its translation is CAWTRAGVHTYEQYF.